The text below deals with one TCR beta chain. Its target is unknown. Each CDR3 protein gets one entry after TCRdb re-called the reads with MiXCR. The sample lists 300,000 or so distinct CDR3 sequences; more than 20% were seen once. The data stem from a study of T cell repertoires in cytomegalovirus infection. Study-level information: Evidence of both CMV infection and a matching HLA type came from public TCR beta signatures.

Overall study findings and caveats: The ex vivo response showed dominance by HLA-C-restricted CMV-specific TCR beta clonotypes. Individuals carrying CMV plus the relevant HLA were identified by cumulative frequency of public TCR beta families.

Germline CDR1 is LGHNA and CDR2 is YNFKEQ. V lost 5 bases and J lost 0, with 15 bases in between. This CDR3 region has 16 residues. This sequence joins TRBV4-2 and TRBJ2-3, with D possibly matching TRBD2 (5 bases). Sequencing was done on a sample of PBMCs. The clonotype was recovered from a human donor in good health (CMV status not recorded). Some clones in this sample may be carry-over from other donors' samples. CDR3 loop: CASSSADYASTDTQYF. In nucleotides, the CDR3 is TGTGCCAGCAGCTCAGCGGATTATGCTAGCACAGATACGCAGTATTTT.